What follows describes a single T cell receptor (beta chain). The source of the sample is a study of cytomegalovirus exposure and HLA in healthy donors. V lost 2 bases and J lost 8; bases outside the gene matches: 15. Germline lookup yields CDR1 LNHDA and CDR2 SQIVND (reference sequence). The CDR3 has 18 amino acids. The PCR used 60 Vbeta and 13 Jbeta primers. The assay was immunoSEQ multiplex PCR, and TCRdb's table has in-frame clones only and misses some. Of roughly 160,000 clones listed, approximately 84% are singletons. This TCR was sampled from a young man in good health and CMV-seropositive. The sequenced sample was PBMCs. The V gene is TRBV19, the J gene TRBJ2-1, with 10 bases aligning to TRBD2. In DNA form, the CDR3 reads TGTGCCAGTAGTATAAAGTTGACCCTAGCGGGAGTTTTGGATGAGCAGTTCTTC. As protein: CASSIKLTLAGVLDEQFF.